A selection of T cell receptor beta chains follows, all from one sample in a study of T cells expressing NK-cell markers. For each CDR3 protein, TCRdb gives one entry from its re-call of the 5' RACE reads, without DNA. The sample includes 350,000 to 450,000 distinct CDR3 sequences. The sequenced sample consisted of blood T cells: a sorted CD56 or NKG2C T cell subset, CD4+ or CD8+ T cells, or bulk PBMC T cells (not recorded which). The receptors originated from a man aged 18 to 69 in good health. CDR3s include the opening cysteine and the closing phenylalanine or tryptophan. Each record gives: V gene, J gene, CDR3 protein.

V gene: TRBV4-2
J gene: TRBJ2-6
CDR3 protein: CASSQDLGLGANVLTF

V gene: TRBV19
J gene: TRBJ2-2
CDR3 protein: CASRLMAGASGELFF

V gene: TRBV3-1
J gene: TRBJ1-3
CDR3 protein: CASSQDRMLFTRGNTIYF

V gene: TRBV6-1
J gene: TRBJ2-7
CDR3 protein: CASSAGASGGAAQYF

V gene: TRBV6-1
J gene: TRBJ1-6
CDR3 protein: CASKFSGQNNSPLHF

V gene: TRBV7-8
J gene: TRBJ1-1
CDR3 protein: CASSFATGAKARAFF

V gene: TRBV5-5
J gene: TRBJ1-1
CDR3 protein: CASSLEGFTETEAFF

V gene: TRBV7-9
J gene: TRBJ1-2
CDR3 protein: CASSLATGANYGYTF

V gene: TRBV18
J gene: TRBJ2-1
CDR3 protein: CASSPAGLGTEQFF

V gene: TRBV1
J gene: TRBJ2-3
CDR3 protein: CTSSPTRGLHTDTQYF

V gene: TRBV20-1
J gene: TRBJ2-7
CDR3 protein: CSARGEPGHYAYEQYF

V gene: TRBV7-9
J gene: TRBJ2-7
CDR3 protein: CASSLAGTSSYEQYF

V gene: TRBV6-1
J gene: TRBJ1-5
CDR3 protein: CASSARFVQPQHF

V gene: TRBV4-1
J gene: TRBJ2-1
CDR3 protein: CASSQDDWRQGGHNEQFF

V gene: TRBV20-1
J gene: TRBJ2-7
CDR3 protein: CSAWDMRAPYEQYF

V gene: TRBV5-1
J gene: TRBJ2-7
CDR3 protein: CASNHPGYEQYF

V gene: TRBV28
J gene: TRBJ1-5
CDR3 protein: CASSSPGTGVFQPQHF

V gene: TRBV7-2
J gene: TRBJ2-1
CDR3 protein: CASSPDRGRRYEQFF

V gene: TRBV6-4
J gene: TRBJ1-5
CDR3 protein: CASSAWTGKIHQPQHF

V gene: TRBV12-3/TRBV12-4
J gene: TRBJ2-3
CDR3 protein: CASRAGTRPTRTDTQYF

V gene: TRBV18
J gene: TRBJ2-1
CDR3 protein: CASSPRSVSSYNEQFF

V gene: TRBV9
J gene: TRBJ1-6
CDR3 protein: CASSARGQGWSPLHF

V gene: TRBV7-8
J gene: TRBJ2-7
CDR3 protein: CASSLARQPPSYEQYF

V gene: TRBV14
J gene: TRBJ1-1
CDR3 protein: CASSRHSLNTEAFF

V gene: TRBV15
J gene: TRBJ2-4
CDR3 protein: CATSRDDWDQYF

V gene: TRBV1
J gene: TRBJ2-3
CDR3 protein: CTSSAPGTSGGSRTDTQYF

V gene: TRBV5-1
J gene: TRBJ1-4
CDR3 protein: CASSLGAGGDEKLFF

V gene: TRBV29-1
J gene: TRBJ2-5
CDR3 protein: CSVGGQGWETQYF

V gene: TRBV6-1
J gene: TRBJ1-1
CDR3 protein: CASSGILNTEAFF

V gene: TRBV5-1
J gene: TRBJ2-3
CDR3 protein: CASSFRTDADTQYF

V gene: TRBV4-2
J gene: TRBJ1-6
CDR3 protein: CASSQDQGPPLHF

V gene: TRBV20-1
J gene: TRBJ1-1
CDR3 protein: CSARLYGTSGSRTEAFF

V gene: TRBV12-3/TRBV12-4
J gene: TRBJ2-1
CDR3 protein: CASSSEYNEQFF

V gene: TRBV6-2/TRBV6-3
J gene: TRBJ2-4
CDR3 protein: CASSTIRGKNIQYF

V gene: TRBV9
J gene: TRBJ2-3
CDR3 protein: CASNPTGGGDIWDTQYF

V gene: TRBV20-1
J gene: TRBJ1-4
CDR3 protein: CSAPSGLGEKLFF

V gene: TRBV2
J gene: TRBJ1-2
CDR3 protein: CASRAGGAYGYTF

V gene: TRBV6-1
J gene: TRBJ1-3
CDR3 protein: CASSKTGIGNTIYF

V gene: TRBV7-7
J gene: TRBJ2-2
CDR3 protein: CASSHRTDTGKLFF

V gene: TRBV12-3/TRBV12-4
J gene: TRBJ1-2
CDR3 protein: CASSSGRGRTGYTF

V gene: TRBV27
J gene: TRBJ1-6
CDR3 protein: CASSQWNNNSPLHF

V gene: TRBV5-1
J gene: TRBJ2-1
CDR3 protein: CASSSGLAGGLNEQFF

V gene: TRBV4-1
J gene: TRBJ2-1
CDR3 protein: CASSQGSQRATNEQFF

V gene: TRBV24-1
J gene: TRBJ2-3
CDR3 protein: CATSETNSRADTQYF

V gene: TRBV2
J gene: TRBJ2-5
CDR3 protein: CASSGGDWFETQYF

V gene: TRBV20-1
J gene: TRBJ2-5
CDR3 protein: CSATRTSAQETQYF

V gene: TRBV10-3
J gene: TRBJ2-7
CDR3 protein: CAISVSAGQQYF

V gene: TRBV5-6
J gene: TRBJ1-1
CDR3 protein: CASSLTTDWVNTEAFF

V gene: TRBV12-3/TRBV12-4
J gene: TRBJ1-2
CDR3 protein: CASSHRSGGVIYGYTF

V gene: TRBV7-2
J gene: TRBJ1-2
CDR3 protein: CASSLAANPGYTF